The rows below give T cell receptor beta chains drawn from one sample of a study of blood T cell repertoires in COVID-19. Method: immunoSEQ multiplex PCR; TCRdb's copy keeps in-frame clones and lacks some. Among roughly 260,000 clones listed, roughly 86% were seen once. The sequencing input was peripheral blood. All receptors come from a woman in her 30s with COVID-19, enrolled during active disease. The CDR3 runs from the conserved cysteine through the conserved F or W. D genes are given only for firm matches. Part of the rows lack a size; the others show once, few, many or a class for expanded clones.

abundance,j_gene,v_gene,d_gene,CDR3nt,CDR3aa
-,TRBJ2-7,TRBV28,-,TGTGCCAGCAGTTTAGGAAGCGGCGAGCAGTACTTC,CASSLGSGEQYF
-,TRBJ2-2,TRBV7-3,-,TGTGCCAGCAGCCCCTGGGCCCTTGGCGGGGAGCTGTTTTTT,CASSPWALGGELFF
-,TRBJ1-6,TRBV5-4,-,TGTGCCAGCAGTCCCGAGGGGGTTGATTCACCCCTCCACTTT,CASSPEGVDSPLHF
-,TRBJ2-7,TRBV5-1,TRBD2,TGCGCCAGCAGCTACGGACTAGCGGGTAGATCCTACGAGCAGTACTTC,CASSYGLAGRSYEQYF
few,TRBJ2-7,TRBV7-8,-,TGTGCCAGCAGCTTAATAGGCGGCTCCTACGAGCAGTACTTC,CASSLIGGSYEQYF
-,TRBJ1-1,TRBV29-1,TRBD1,TGCAGCGTTGGCCAGGGGGCCGACACTGAAGCTTTCTTT,CSVGQGADTEAFF
-,TRBJ2-1,TRBV4-1,-,TGCGCCAGCAGCCCGGAACAGGGATGGAATGAGCAGTTCTTC,CASSPEQGWNEQFF
-,TRBJ1-1,TRBV19,TRBD1,TGTGCCAGTGGACAGGGGCGCGACACTGAAGCTTTCTTT,CASGQGRDTEAFF
-,TRBJ1-3,TRBV5-1,TRBD1,TGCGCCAGCAGCTTGGGGACAGGGGCCGGAAACACCATATATTTT,CASSLGTGAGNTIYF
few,TRBJ1-5,TRBV30,TRBD1,TGTGCCTTGTCAGGGGGATGGGGCCAGCCCCAGCATTTT,CALSGGWGQPQHF
-,TRBJ2-7,TRBV6-5,TRBD1,TGTGCCAGCAGGCTCGGACAGGTGACCTACGAGCAGTACTTC,CASRLGQVTYEQYF
once,TRBJ1-5,TRBV2,TRBD1,TGTGCCAGCTCCTCACGGGACAGGGAAGGTCAGCCCCAGCATTTT,CASSSRDREGQPQHF
-,TRBJ2-7,TRBV6-1,-,TGTGCCAGCAGTGACCCTGACGAGCAGTACTTC,CASSDPDEQYF
-,TRBJ1-3,TRBV5-6,TRBD1,TGTGCCAGCAGCTTGGCGGGACAGGCCTCTGGAAACACCATATATTTT,CASSLAGQASGNTIYF